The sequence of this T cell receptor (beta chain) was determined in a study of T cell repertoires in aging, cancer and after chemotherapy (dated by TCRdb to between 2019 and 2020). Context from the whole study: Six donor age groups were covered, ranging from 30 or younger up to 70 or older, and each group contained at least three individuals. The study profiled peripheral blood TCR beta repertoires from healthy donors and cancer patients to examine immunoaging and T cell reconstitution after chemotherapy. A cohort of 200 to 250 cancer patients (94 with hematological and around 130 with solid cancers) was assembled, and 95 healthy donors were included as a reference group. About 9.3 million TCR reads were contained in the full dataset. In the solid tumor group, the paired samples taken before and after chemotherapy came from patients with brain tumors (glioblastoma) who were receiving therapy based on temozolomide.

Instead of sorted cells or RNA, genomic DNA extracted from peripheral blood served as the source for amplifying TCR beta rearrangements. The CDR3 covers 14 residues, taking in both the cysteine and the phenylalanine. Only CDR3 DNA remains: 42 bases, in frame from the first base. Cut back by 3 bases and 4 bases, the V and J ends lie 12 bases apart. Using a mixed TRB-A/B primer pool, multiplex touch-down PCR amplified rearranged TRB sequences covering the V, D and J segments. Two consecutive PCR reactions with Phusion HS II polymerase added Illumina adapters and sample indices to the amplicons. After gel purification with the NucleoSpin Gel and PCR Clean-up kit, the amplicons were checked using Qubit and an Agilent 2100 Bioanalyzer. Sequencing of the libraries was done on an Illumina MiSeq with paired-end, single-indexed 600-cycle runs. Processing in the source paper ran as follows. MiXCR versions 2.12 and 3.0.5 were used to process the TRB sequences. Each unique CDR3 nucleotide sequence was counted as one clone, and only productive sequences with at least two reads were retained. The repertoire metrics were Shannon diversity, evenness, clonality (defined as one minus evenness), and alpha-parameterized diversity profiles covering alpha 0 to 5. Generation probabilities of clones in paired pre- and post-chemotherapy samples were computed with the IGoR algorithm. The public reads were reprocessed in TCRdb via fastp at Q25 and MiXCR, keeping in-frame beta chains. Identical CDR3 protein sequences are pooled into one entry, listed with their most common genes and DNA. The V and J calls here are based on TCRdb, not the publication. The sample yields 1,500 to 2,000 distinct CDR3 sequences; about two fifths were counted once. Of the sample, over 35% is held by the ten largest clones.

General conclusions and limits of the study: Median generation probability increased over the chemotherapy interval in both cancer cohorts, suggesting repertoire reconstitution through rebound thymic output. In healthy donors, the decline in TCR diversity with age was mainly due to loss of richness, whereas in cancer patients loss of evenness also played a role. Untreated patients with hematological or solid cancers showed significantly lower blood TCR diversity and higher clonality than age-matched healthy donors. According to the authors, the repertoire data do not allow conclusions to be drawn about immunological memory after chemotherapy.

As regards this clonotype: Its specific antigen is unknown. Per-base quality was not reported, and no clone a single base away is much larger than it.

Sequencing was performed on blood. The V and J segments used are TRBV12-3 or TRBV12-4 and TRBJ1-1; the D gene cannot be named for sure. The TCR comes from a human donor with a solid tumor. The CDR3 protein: CASSFNPGSTEAFF. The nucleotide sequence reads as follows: TGTGCCAGCAGTTTTAACCCAGGCTCCACTGAAGCTTTCTTT.